This T cell receptor beta chain was observed in a study of T cells in Graves' hyperthyroidism and ophthalmopathy. The CDR3 regions of TCR beta were amplified from RNA transcripts. The HTBI primer set drove a first-round RT-PCR of the TCR CDR3. TCRdb analysed the multiplex PCR reads with MiXCR anew, one entry per CDR3 protein. The top ten clones hold roughly 17% of a sample with 600,000 to 850,000 distinct CDR3 sequences, 18% of them seen once. This CDR3 has 15 residues. Germline CDR1 and CDR2: SGHVS and FNYEAQ. V lost 1 base, J lost 4 bases, and 11 bases lay in between. The sequencing sample was made of blood. The J gene is TRBJ2-1, the V gene TRBV7-6, with D possibly being TRBD1 (6 bases). This sequence was found in a woman between 50 and 59 years old with Graves' hyperthyroidism that later progressed to Graves' ophthalmopathy. The CDR3 is CASSLDRDIYNEQFF. In DNA form, the CDR3 reads TGTGCCAGCAGCTTAGACCGGGACATATACAATGAGCAGTTCTTC.